This TCR beta chain stems from a study of naive and memory T cell subsets. An equimolar mix of two oligonucleotides served as the beta constant-region primer for TRBC1 and TRBC2. The ligated cDNA underwent four PCR rounds using SP2 and nested alpha and beta constant-region primers. The cDNA 3' end received a ligated single-stranded oligonucleotide carrying the SP2 primer and a 12-nucleotide UMI. TCRdb reanalysed the UMI-ligation and nested PCR reads using MiXCR and keeps one entry per CDR3 protein. Of 150,000 or so distinct CDR3 sequences listed, under 25% were seen once; the top ten hold about 0.11%. Cells stained for CD3, CD4, CD8, CD45RA and CD27 were sorted into four subsets. Overall study results and limits: Especially in CD8 cells, naive repertoires contained a few larger clonotypes, possibly CD45RA-re-expressing memory cells. Activation and differentiation may alter RNA-based TCR counts.

A remark on this clonotype: The antigen remains unidentified.

Trimming cost V 5 bases and J 7 bases, with 15 bases left between them. Germline V lookup: CDR1 SEHNR, CDR2 FQNEAQ (reference sequence). This CDR3 has 14 amino acids. Material for sequencing was naive CD4+ T cells from blood. The source of this sequence is a human donor in good health. This chain links TRBV7-9 with TRBJ2-1; possible D gene TRBD2, 5 bases. The CDR3 loop reads CASSPRVSGNEQFF. The DNA of the CDR3 is TGTGCCAGCAGCCCCCGGGTGAGCGGAAATGAGCAGTTCTTC.